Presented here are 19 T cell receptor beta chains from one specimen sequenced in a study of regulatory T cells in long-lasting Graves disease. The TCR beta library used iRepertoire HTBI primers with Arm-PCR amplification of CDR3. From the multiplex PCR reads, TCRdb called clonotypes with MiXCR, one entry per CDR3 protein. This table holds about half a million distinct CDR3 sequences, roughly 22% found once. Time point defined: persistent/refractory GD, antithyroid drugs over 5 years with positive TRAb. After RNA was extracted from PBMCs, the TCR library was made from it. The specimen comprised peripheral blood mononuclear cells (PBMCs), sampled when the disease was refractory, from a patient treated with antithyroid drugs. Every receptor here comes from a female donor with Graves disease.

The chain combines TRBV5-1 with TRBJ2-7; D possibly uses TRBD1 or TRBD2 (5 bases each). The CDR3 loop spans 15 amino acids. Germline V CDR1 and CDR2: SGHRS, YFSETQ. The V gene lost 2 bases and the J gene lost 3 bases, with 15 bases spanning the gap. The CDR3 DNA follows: TGCGCCAGCAGCTTAGGGACGGGCAAATTCTACGAGCAGTACTTC. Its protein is CASSLGTGKFYEQYF.

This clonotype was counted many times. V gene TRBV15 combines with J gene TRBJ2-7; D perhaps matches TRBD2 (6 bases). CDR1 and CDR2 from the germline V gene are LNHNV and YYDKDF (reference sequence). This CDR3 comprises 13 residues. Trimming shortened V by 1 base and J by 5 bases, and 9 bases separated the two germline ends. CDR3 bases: TGTGCCACCAGCAGAGGCGGGACCAACGAGCAGTACTTC. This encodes CATSRGGTNEQYF.

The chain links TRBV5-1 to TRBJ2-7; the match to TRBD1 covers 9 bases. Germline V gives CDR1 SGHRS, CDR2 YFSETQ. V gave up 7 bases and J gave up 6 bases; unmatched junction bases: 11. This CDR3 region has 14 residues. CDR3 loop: CASGQGQGFCEQYF. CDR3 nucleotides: TGCGCCAGCGGACAGGGACAGGGTTTCTGCGAGCAGTACTTC. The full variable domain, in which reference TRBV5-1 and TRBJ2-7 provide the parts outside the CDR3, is KAGVTQTPRYLIKTRGQQVTLSCSPISGHRSVSWYQQTPGQGLQFLFEYFSETQRNKGNFPGRFSGRQFSNSRSEMNVSTLELGDSALYLCASGQGQGFCEQYFGPGTRLTVT.

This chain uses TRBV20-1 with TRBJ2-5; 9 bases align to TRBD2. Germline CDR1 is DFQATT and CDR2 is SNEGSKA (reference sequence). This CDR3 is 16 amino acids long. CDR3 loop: CSPPGVARGGRETQYF. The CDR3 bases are TGCAGCCCCCCCGGCGTCGCGCGGGGGGGCCGAGAGACCCAGTACTTC.

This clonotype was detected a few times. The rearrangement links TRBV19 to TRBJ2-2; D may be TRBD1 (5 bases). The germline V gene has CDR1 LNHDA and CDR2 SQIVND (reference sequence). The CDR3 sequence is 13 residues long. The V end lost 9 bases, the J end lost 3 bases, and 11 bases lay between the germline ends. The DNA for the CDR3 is TGTGCCAGCTCGACAGCCCACACCGGGGAGCTGTTTTTT. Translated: CASSTAHTGELFF. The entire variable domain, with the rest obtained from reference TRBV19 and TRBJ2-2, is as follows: DGGITQSPKYLFRKEGQNVTLSCEQNLNHDAMYWYRQDPGQGLRLIYYSQIVNDFQKGDIAEGYSVSREKKESFPLTVTSAQKNPTAFYLCASSTAHTGELFFGEGSRLTVL.

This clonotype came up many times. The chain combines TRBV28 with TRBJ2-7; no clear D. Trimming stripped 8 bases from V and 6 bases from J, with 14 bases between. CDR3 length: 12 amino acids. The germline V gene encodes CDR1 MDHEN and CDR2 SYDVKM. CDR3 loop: CASPSSVGEQYF. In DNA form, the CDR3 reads TGTGCCAGCCCCAGTTCAGTGGGCGAGCAGTACTTC.

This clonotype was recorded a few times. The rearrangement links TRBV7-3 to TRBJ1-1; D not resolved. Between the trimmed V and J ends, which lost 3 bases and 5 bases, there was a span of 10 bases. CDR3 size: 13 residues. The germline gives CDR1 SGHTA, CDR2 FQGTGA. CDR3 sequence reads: CASSFDRETEAFF. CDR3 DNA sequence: TGTGCCAGCAGCTTTGACCGGGAGACTGAAGCTTTCTTT. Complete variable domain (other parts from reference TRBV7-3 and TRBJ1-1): GAGVSQTPSNKVTEKGKYVELRCDPISGHTALYWYRQSLGQGPEFLIYFQGTGAADDSGLPNDRFFAVRPEGSVSTLKIQRTERGDSAVYLCASSFDRETEAFFGQGTRLTVV.

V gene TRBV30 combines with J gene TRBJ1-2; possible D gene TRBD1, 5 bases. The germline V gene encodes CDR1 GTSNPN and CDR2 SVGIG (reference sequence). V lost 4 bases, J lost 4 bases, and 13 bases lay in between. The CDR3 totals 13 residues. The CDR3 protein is CAWTRLGLYGYTF. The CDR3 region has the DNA TGTGCCTGGACTCGGTTGGGGCTCTATGGCTACACCTTC.

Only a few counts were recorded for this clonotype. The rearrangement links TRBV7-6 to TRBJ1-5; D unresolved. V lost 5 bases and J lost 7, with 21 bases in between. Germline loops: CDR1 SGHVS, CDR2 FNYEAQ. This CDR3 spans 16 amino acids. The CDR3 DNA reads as TGTGCCAGCAGCATAGGAAAGTTCGAGAACGTACAGCCCCAGCATTTT. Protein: CASSIGKFENVQPQHF.

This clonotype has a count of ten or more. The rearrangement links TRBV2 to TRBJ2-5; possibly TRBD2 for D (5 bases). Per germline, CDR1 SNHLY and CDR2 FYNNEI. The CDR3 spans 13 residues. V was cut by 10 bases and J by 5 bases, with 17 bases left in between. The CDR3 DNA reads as TGTGCCACCACCGCCGGAGGTCTGGAGACCCAGTACTTC. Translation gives CATTAGGLETQYF.

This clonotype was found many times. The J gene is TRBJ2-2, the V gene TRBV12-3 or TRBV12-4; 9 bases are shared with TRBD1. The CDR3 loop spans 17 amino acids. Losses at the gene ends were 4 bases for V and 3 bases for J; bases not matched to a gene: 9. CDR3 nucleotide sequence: TGTGCCAGCAGTTCCAATCTACAGGGGGCTTACACCGGGGAGCTGTTTTTT. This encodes CASSSNLQGAYTGELFF.

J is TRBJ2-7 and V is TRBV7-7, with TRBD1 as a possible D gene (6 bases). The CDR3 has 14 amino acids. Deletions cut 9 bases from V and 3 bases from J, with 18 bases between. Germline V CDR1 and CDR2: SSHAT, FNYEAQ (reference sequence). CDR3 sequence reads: CARTVSEQGYEQYF. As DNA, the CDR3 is TGTGCCAGAACGGTCTCCGAACAGGGCTACGAGCAGTACTTC. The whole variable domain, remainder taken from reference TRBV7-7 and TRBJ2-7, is GAGVSQSPRYKVTKRGQDVTLRCDPISSHATLYWYQQALGQGPEFLTYFNYEAQPDKSGLPSDRFSAERPEGSISTLTIQRTEQRDSAMYRCARTVSEQGYEQYFGPGTRLTVT.

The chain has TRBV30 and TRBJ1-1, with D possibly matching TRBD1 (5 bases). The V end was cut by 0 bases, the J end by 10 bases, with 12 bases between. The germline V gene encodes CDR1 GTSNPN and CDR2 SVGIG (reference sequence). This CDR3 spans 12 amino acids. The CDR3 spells CAWSVGDLGAFF. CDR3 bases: TGTGCCTGGAGTGTAGGGGACCTAGGAGCTTTCTTT.

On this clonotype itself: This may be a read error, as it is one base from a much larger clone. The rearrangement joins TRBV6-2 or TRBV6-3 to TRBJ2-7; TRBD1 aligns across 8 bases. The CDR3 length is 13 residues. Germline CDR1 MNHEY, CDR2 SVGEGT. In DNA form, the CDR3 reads TGTGCCAGCAGTCCAGGGGGCCGCTACGGGCAGTACTTC. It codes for CASSPGGRYGQYF.

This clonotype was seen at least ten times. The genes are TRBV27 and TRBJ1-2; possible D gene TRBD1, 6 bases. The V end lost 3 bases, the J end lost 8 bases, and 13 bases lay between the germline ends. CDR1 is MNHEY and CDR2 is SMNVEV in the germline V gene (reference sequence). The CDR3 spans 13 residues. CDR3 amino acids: CASSFRGQGGYTF. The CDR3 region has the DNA TGTGCCAGCAGTTTTAGAGGGCAGGGGGGCTACACCTTC.

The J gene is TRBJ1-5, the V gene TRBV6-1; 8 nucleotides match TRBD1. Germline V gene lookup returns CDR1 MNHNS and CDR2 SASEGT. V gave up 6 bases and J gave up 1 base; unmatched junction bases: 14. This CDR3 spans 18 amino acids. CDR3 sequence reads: CASSDPRTGSTSNQPQHF. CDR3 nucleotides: TGTGCCAGCAGCGACCCGCGGACAGGGTCGACGAGCAATCAGCCCCAGCATTTT.

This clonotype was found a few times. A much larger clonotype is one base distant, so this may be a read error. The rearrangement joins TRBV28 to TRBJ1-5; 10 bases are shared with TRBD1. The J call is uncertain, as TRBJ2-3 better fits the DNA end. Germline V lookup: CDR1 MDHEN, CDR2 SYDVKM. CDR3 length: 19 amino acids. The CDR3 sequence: CASSFSRKGTGAKNQPQYF. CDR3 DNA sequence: TGTGCCAGCAGTTTCTCTCGAAAGGGGACAGGGGCTAAGAATCAGCCCCAGTATTTT.

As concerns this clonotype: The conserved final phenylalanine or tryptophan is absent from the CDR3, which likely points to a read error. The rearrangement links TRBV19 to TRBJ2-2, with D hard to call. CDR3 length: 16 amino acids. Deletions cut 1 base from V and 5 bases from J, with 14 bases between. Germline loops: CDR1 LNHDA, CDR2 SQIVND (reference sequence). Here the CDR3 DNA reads TGTGCCAGTAGTATAGCGTCCCTCTCTTGGACCGGGGAGCTGTTTTCT. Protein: CASSIASLSWTGELFS.

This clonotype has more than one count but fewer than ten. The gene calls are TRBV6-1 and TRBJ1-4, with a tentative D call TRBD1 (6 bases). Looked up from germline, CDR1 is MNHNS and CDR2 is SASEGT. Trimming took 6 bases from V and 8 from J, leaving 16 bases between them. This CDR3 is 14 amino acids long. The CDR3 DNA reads TGTGCCAGCAGAATACAGGGAGTCAACGAAAAACTGTTTTTT. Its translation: CASRIQGVNEKLFF.